Listed below are T cell receptor beta chains from one sample, sequenced in a study of T cell responses to AZD1222 COVID-19 vaccine. The assay was immunoSEQ multiplex PCR, and TCRdb's table has in-frame clones only and misses some. Here the sample spans 60,000 or so clones, approximately 80% being singletons. The sample in question was peripheral blood, obtained on day 0 of AZD1222 vaccination. The receptor set was obtained from an adult in good health. Both conserved end residues are part of each CDR3. D genes are given only for firm matches. The size of a clone is reported for some rows only, either as once, few or many, or as a class for expanded clones.

V gene	J gene	clone size	D gene	CDR3 protein	CDR3 DNA
TRBV6-5	TRBJ1-2	few	.	CASNRFRGGSYGYTF	TGTGCCAGCAATCGCTTCAGGGGAGGTAGCTATGGCTACACCTTC
TRBV6-1	TRBJ2-1	once	TRBD2	CASSKGLSSGDNNEQFF	TGTGCCAGCAGTAAAGGACTTTCTAGCGGTGATAACAATGAGCAGTTCTTC
TRBV5-4	TRBJ2-3	.	.	CASSFGGPGTDTQYF	TGTGCCAGCAGCTTCGGAGGGCCGGGCACAGATACGCAGTATTTT
TRBV11-3	TRBJ1-2	.	TRBD1	CASSLSGTGAPYGYTF	TGTGCCAGCAGCCTTAGTGGGACAGGGGCACCCTATGGCTACACCTTC
TRBV5-5	TRBJ1-4	.	.	CASSRGGSVPNEKLFF	TGTGCCAGCAGCCGGGGAGGGAGTGTTCCTAATGAAAAACTGTTTTTT
TRBV6-2/TRBV6-3	TRBJ1-5	.	.	CASSYYNQPQHF	TGTGCCAGCAGTTATTACAATCAGCCCCAGCATTTT
TRBV11-1	TRBJ2-4	.	TRBD2	CASSRSGGENIQYF	TGTGCCAGCAGCCGCTCCGGGGGGGAAAACATTCAGTACTTC
TRBV11-2	TRBJ1-2	.	TRBD1	CASSLDRTGGGYTF	TGTGCCAGCAGCTTAGATAGGACAGGGGGTGGCTACACCTTC
TRBV19	TRBJ1-5	.	.	CASSIEGVGQPQHF	TGTGCCAGTAGTATCGAGGGGGTCGGTCAGCCCCAGCATTTT
TRBV12-5	TRBJ2-1	.	.	CASGLVLSTRLNEQFF	TGTGCTAGTGGTTTGGTACTCTCCACCCGACTCAATGAGCAGTTCTTC
TRBV14	TRBJ1-1	.	TRBD1	CASSLLQGGNTEAFF	TGTGCCAGCAGCCTTCTACAGGGGGGAAACACTGAAGCTTTCTTT
TRBV7-2	TRBJ2-1	.	TRBD2	CASSSSRLAGEQFF	TGTGCCAGCAGCTCCAGTCGTCTAGCGGGCGAGCAGTTCTTC
TRBV7-2	TRBJ1-3	.	.	CASSLSAGNTIYF	TGTGCCAGCAGCTTATCTGCTGGAAACACCATATATTTT
TRBV13	TRBJ1-1	.	.	CASSPRWNTEAFF	TGTGCCAGCAGCCCCCGGTGGAACACTGAAGCTTTCTTT
TRBV4-3	TRBJ2-3	.	.	CASSQDSRGGDTQYF	TGCGCCAGCAGCCAAGATTCCCGGGGTGGGGATACGCAGTATTTT
TRBV3-1/TRBV3-2	TRBJ1-4	.	.	CASSQDSEKLFF	TGTGCCAGCAGCCAAGACAGTGAAAAACTGTTTTTT
TRBV5-1	TRBJ2-5	.	.	CASSPKGSTKETQYF	TGCGCCAGCAGCCCCAAGGGGTCAACCAAAGAGACCCAGTACTTC
TRBV2	TRBJ1-5	.	.	CASHRQRNQPQHF	TGTGCCAGCCACAGACAGCGCAATCAGCCCCAGCATTTT
TRBV6-5	TRBJ1-4	.	TRBD1	CASSYMRDRSEKLFF	TGTGCCAGCAGTTATATGAGGGACAGGAGTGAAAAACTGTTTTTT
TRBV10-3	TRBJ1-2	.	.	CAISEPQGYGYTF	TGTGCCATCAGTGAGCCACAGGGATATGGCTACACCTTC
TRBV29-1	TRBJ1-1	.	.	CSVTTLNTEAFF	TGCAGCGTTACAACCCTGAACACTGAAGCTTTCTTT
TRBV11-2	TRBJ2-6	.	.	CASSAHSGANVLTF	TGTGCCAGCAGCGCTCATTCTGGGGCCAACGTCCTGACTTTC
TRBV28	TRBJ2-3	.	.	CASTRSLPTTDTQYF	TGTGCCAGCACGAGATCCCTTCCTACCACAGATACGCAGTATTTT
TRBV11-3	TRBJ2-3	few	.	CASSLRGYRTDTQYF	TGTGCCAGCAGCTTACGGGGGTACCGGACAGATACGCAGTATTTT
TRBV5-1	TRBJ2-5	.	TRBD2	CASSTGLAGKQETQYF	TGCGCCAGCAGCACCGGACTAGCGGGAAAACAAGAGACCCAGTACTTC
TRBV27	TRBJ2-1	.	TRBD2	CASSLGGSSYNEQFF	TGTGCCAGCAGTTTAGGCGGGAGCTCCTACAATGAGCAGTTCTTC
TRBV2	TRBJ1-4	.	.	CASTGRAGNEKLFF	TGTGCCAGCACCGGTAGGGCCGGGAATGAAAAACTGTTTTTT
TRBV7-2	TRBJ1-2	.	.	CASSLGGNYGYTF	TGTGCCAGCAGCTTAGGGGGCAACTATGGCTACACCTTC
TRBV5-4	TRBJ1-2	few	TRBD1	CASSRRDSYYGYTF	TGTGCCAGCAGCCGCAGGGACAGCTACTATGGCTACACCTTC
TRBV10-3	TRBJ1-2	.	.	CAISGASAGGYTF	TGTGCCATCAGTGGGGCCAGTGCGGGAGGCTACACCTTC
TRBV4-3	TRBJ1-4	.	TRBD1	CASSQLQGREEKLFF	TGCGCCAGCAGCCAACTACAGGGGAGGGAGGAAAAACTGTTTTTT
TRBV19	TRBJ1-2	.	.	CASTRDGALYGYTF	TGTGCCAGTACCCGGGACGGAGCCCTCTATGGCTACACCTTC
TRBV25-1	TRBJ2-5	.	.	CASTGGTETQYF	TGTGCCAGCACAGGCGGGACAGAGACCCAGTACTTC
TRBV28	TRBJ2-4	.	.	CASSLGAGNIQYF	TGTGCCAGCAGTTTGGGGGCGGGAAACATTCAGTACTTC
TRBV6-2/TRBV6-3	TRBJ2-1	.	TRBD1	CASSRLTGTGQFF	TGTGCCAGCAGCCGTTTAACCGGGACAGGGCAGTTCTTC
TRBV24-1	TRBJ2-2	.	TRBD1	CATTQGDRDTGELFF	TGTGCCACCACCCAGGGGGACAGGGACACCGGGGAGCTGTTTTTT
TRBV29-1	TRBJ1-2	.	TRBD1	CSVQPGTGFAGYTF	TGCAGCGTTCAACCCGGGACAGGCTTTGCTGGCTACACCTTC
TRBV2	TRBJ1-5	.	.	CASNRESNQPQHF	TGTGCCAGCAACCGGGAAAGCAATCAGCCCCAGCATTTT